This T cell receptor (beta chain) was observed in a study of early T cells in non-severe SARS-CoV-2 infection. Study context: The study sequenced bulk RNA from unsorted whole blood, with chains unpaired. Findings and caveats of the study: VDJdb matches were skewed toward anti-spike CD8 T cell responses.

After removal of 4 bases from V and 5 bases from J, the junction contained 7 bases not matched to a gene. The CDR3 consists of 13 residues. Germline V gene sequence: CDR1 SQVTM, CDR2 ANQGSEA. Researchers attached unique molecular identifiers to individual cDNA molecules. MiXCR was run by TCRdb on the 5' RACE reads, yielding one entry per CDR3 protein. This repertoire shows fewer than 110,000 distinct CDR3 sequences, 11% found once; its top ten account for about 8%. This clonotype showed up just a few times. Its matching antigen is unknown. The chain employs TRBV29-1 and TRBJ1-2; 7 bases agree with TRBD1. This sequence originates from an adult who was a healthcare worker with PCR-confirmed SARS-CoV-2 infection or an uninfected control (not recorded which). The sample consisted of whole blood. The CDR3 DNA reads TGCAGCGTTGTGTCCCGGACAGGTTATGGCTACACCTTC. This sequence encodes CSVVSRTGYGYTF. Complete variable domain (other parts from reference TRBV29-1 and TRBJ1-2): SAVISQKPSRDICQRGTSLTIQCQVDSQVTMMFWYRQQPGQSLTLIATANQGSEATYESGFVIDKFPISRPNLTFSTLTVSNMSPEDSSIYLCSVVSRTGYGYTFGSGTRLTVV.